One sample yielded the 32 T cell receptor beta chains listed below, sequenced in a study of TIL therapy for anti-PD-1-resistant metastatic lung cancer. Time point specified: pre-treatment sample, taken before nivolumab and TIL therapy. The immunoSEQ assay was v3. Using immunoSEQ multiplex PCR, the repertoire was profiled, and TCRdb retains in-frame clones only, with some absent. The table lists tens of thousands of clones, 80% to 90% of them singletons. The starting material was blood, obtained at baseline. The receptors stem from a person aged 25-85 years with non-small cell lung cancer.

This clone is labeled as medium-sized. CDR3 protein: CASSVRVGYEQYF. The CDR3 bases are TGTGCCAGCAGTGTGAGGGTTGGGTACGAGCAGTACTTC. This sequence joins TRBV6-2 or TRBV6-3 and TRBJ2-7; tentative D call: TRBD2 (5 bases). Germline V gene data show CDR1 as MNHEY and CDR2 as SVGEGT. With 5 bases removed from V and 4 bases from J, the gap between germline ends came to 12 bases. This CDR3 is built from 13 residues.

The V and J genes are TRBV5-1 and TRBJ2-3, with D perhaps matching TRBD1 or TRBD2 (5 bases each). Germline V lookup: CDR1 SGHRS, CDR2 YFSETQ. The CDR3 extends over 15 amino acids. Trimming stripped 3 bases from V and 3 bases from J, with 14 bases between. The CDR3 loop reads CASSYGTPPTDTQYF. DNA for the CDR3: TGCGCCAGCAGCTACGGGACCCCCCCGACAGATACGCAGTATTTT.

The chain combines TRBV6-5 with TRBJ2-7; 8 positions match TRBD2. The CDR3 is 15 amino acids. Per germline, CDR1 MNHEY and CDR2 SVGAGI. V was pared by 4 bases and J by 7 bases, with 12 bases of the junction left unmatched. CDR3 amino acids: CASSFKPTPGGEQYF. DNA for the CDR3: TGTGCCAGCAGTTTCAAACCAACACCGGGGGGGGAGCAGTACTTC.

V and J are TRBV5-1 and TRBJ1-1; 7 positions match TRBD1. Germline CDR1 SGHRS, CDR2 YFSETQ. The V segment lost 5 bases and the J segment 7 bases; nucleotides outside the gene matches: 8. The CDR3 totals 13 residues. The CDR3, as DNA: TGCGCCAGCAGTTCGGGGACAGCGAGTGAAGCTTTCTTT. Its protein product is CASSSGTASEAFF.

CDR3 loop: CASSPTAGGGYNEQFF. The CDR3 DNA is TGTGCCAGCAGCCCCACGGCGGGGGGCGGATACAATGAGCAGTTCTTC. The chain is built from TRBV3-1 (or the pseudogene TRBV3-2) and TRBJ2-1, with 8 bases identical to TRBD2. There are 16 residues in the CDR3. The ends lost 4 bases at V and 4 bases at J; junction bases unmatched: 9. Per germline, CDR1 LGHDT and CDR2 YNNKEL (reference sequence).

V gene TRBV23-1 combines with J gene TRBJ2-3; TRBD2 might be the D (5 bases). Being an ORF, TRBV23-1 has a function that is uncertain. Trimming left V 2 bases short and J 1 base short, with 34 bases between. CDR3 length: 23 amino acids. The CDR3 sequence is CASSQPLFSLGLWETSRTDTQYF. The CDR3 region has the DNA TGCGCCAGCAGTCAACCACTTTTCTCCCTCGGACTTTGGGAGACTTCCCGCACAGATACGCAGTATTTT.

The chain links TRBV5-8 to TRBJ1-5, with 7 bases that match TRBD1. Germline V gives CDR1 SGHTS, CDR2 YDEGEE. The CDR3 sequence is 14 residues long. J was trimmed by 7 bases and V by 6 bases; bases with no gene match: 10. The CDR3 sequence: CASTVYRGGQPQHF. The DNA for the CDR3 is TGTGCCAGCACCGTATACAGGGGAGGGCAGCCCCAGCATTTT.

The chain is built from TRBV30 and TRBJ1-5; a possible D gene is TRBD1 (6 bases). The CDR3 has 14 amino acids. In germline, CDR1 is GTSNPN, CDR2 SVGIG (reference sequence). The V and J ends lost 5 bases and 3 bases respectively, with 14 bases between them. In DNA, the CDR3 is TGTGCCTGGGGCCGGGACACTTTCAATCAGCCCCAGCATTTT. Translating it yields CAWGRDTFNQPQHF.

V usage is TRBV5-1 and J usage is TRBJ1-2, with TRBD1 identical over 9 bases. J was trimmed by 6 bases and V by 0 bases; bases with no gene match: 6. Germline lookup yields CDR1 SGHRS and CDR2 YFSETQ. There are 15 residues in the CDR3. The CDR3 coding sequence is TGCGCCAGCAGCTTGGTATCGACAGGGGGAGATGGCTACACCTTC. It encodes CASSLVSTGGDGYTF.

The CDR3 sequence is CSVATYNEQFF. The CDR3, as DNA: TGCAGCGTGGCAACCTACAATGAGCAGTTCTTC. This chain uses TRBV29-1 with TRBJ2-1; D remains unclear. This CDR3 comprises 11 residues. Germline loops: CDR1 SQVTM, CDR2 ANQGSEA. Trimming removed 6 bases from V and 2 bases from J, with 5 bases in between.

The J gene is TRBJ2-7, the V gene TRBV7-9; TRBD1 might be the D (5 bases). The CDR3 totals 17 residues. Germline values: CDR1 SEHNR, CDR2 FQNEAQ (reference sequence). The germline V and J ends were trimmed by 4 bases and 5 bases, with 24 bases remaining between them. CDR3 DNA sequence: TGTGCCAGCAGCTCACCCCTCCGGTGGGGCAGGGTAAACGAGCAGTACTTC. This sequence encodes CASSSPLRWGRVNEQYF. The full variable domain, in which reference TRBV7-9 and TRBJ2-7 provide the parts outside the CDR3, is DTGVSQNPRHKITKRGQNVTFRCDPISEHNRLYWYRQTLGQGPEFLTYFQNEAQLEKSRLLSDRFSAERPKGSFSTLEIQRTEQGDSAMYLCASSSPLRWGRVNEQYFGPGTRLTVT.

The chain employs TRBV10-3 and TRBJ2-7, with D possibly being TRBD1 or TRBD2 (6 bases each). This CDR3 region has 17 residues. The V end was cut by 2 bases, the J end by 0 bases, with 17 bases between. Germline values: CDR1 ENHRY, CDR2 SYGVKD. Here the CDR3 reads CAISERPGAGYSYEQYF. The CDR3, as DNA: TGTGCCATCAGTGAGCGCCCGGGGGCAGGCTACTCCTACGAGCAGTACTTC.

The genes are TRBV19 and TRBJ1-1; D remains ambiguous. V was clipped by 7 bases and J by 10 bases, with 22 bases between them. In germline, CDR1 is LNHDA, CDR2 SQIVND (reference sequence). The length of the CDR3 is 14 residues. This CDR3 reads CASNPTGVRTSAFF. The CDR3, as DNA: TGTGCCAGTAACCCCACTGGGGTTCGGACGTCAGCTTTCTTT.

The chain recombines TRBV19 with TRBJ2-5, with D maybe TRBD1 (8 bases). CDR1 and CDR2 (germline): LNHDA, SQIVND (reference sequence). This CDR3 has 15 amino acids. Deletions cut 5 bases from V and 6 bases from J, with 19 bases between. CDR3 loop: CASSPKDREGQTQYF. CDR3 bases: TGTGCCAGTAGTCCTAAGGACAGGGAGGGGCAGACCCAGTACTTC.

The V call is TRBV4-3, the J call TRBJ2-7; 10 bases match TRBD2. This CDR3 has 16 residues. J was trimmed by 5 bases and V by 7 bases; bases with no gene match: 14. Per germline, CDR1 LGHNA and CDR2 YSLEER. This CDR3 reads CASIGEPGTSEDEQYF. The CDR3 DNA sequence: TGCGCCAGCATTGGAGAACCGGGGACTAGCGAGGACGAGCAGTACTTC.

The J gene is TRBJ2-7, the V gene TRBV4-2, with D perhaps matching TRBD1 (6 bases). Trimming removed 2 bases from V and 0 bases from J, with 17 bases in between. Germline CDR1 is LGHNA and CDR2 is YNFKEQ. The CDR3 sequence is 17 residues long. CDR3 protein: CASSQNGGGSPSYEQYF. CDR3 coding DNA: TGTGCCAGCAGCCAAAATGGGGGCGGGTCCCCCTCCTACGAGCAGTACTTC.

The rearrangement uses TRBV14 and TRBJ1-6; unclear D gene. The length of the CDR3 is 16 residues. The ends were cut back, 1 base at V and 6 bases at J, with 13 bases in the middle. Germline V gene data show CDR1 as SGHDN and CDR2 as FVKESK. This chain's CDR3 is CASSQGAREFNSPLHF. The CDR3 DNA reads as TGTGCCAGCAGCCAAGGGGCCCGGGAATTTAATTCACCCCTCCACTTT.

The rearrangement links TRBV7-8 to TRBJ2-4; weak D call: TRBD2 (6 bases). V was shortened by 4 bases and J by 1 base, with 14 bases between the two germline ends. The germline V gene has CDR1 SGHVS and CDR2 FQNEAQ. The CDR3 sequence is 16 residues long. CDR3 sequence: CASSSRGPNAKNIQYF. The CDR3 coding sequence is TGTGCCAGCAGCTCGCGGGGCCCGAATGCCAAAAACATTCAGTACTTC.

V usage is TRBV20-1 and J usage is TRBJ2-7; TRBD1 might be the D (5 bases). This CDR3 has 13 amino acids. With 3 bases removed from V and 8 bases from J, the gap between germline ends came to 17 bases. Germline loops: CDR1 DFQATT, CDR2 SNEGSKA (reference sequence). The DNA of the CDR3 is TGCAGTGCTAGTTTCATGCAGGGTGGGAAGCAGTACTTC. Translating gives CSASFMQGGKQYF.

V usage is TRBV19 and J usage is TRBJ2-6; D call uncertain. Germline assignment: CDR1 LNHDA and CDR2 SQIVND (reference sequence). The V and J ends lost 3 bases and 0 bases respectively, with 6 bases between them. This CDR3 region has 15 residues. CDR3: CASSIALSGANVLTF. As DNA, the CDR3 is TGTGCCAGTAGTATTGCTCTCTCTGGGGCCAACGTCCTGACTTTC.

The table lists this clone with a few counts. The chain carries TRBV3-1 (or the pseudogene TRBV3-2) and TRBJ2-2; TRBD2 is a possible D gene (5 bases). Germline CDR1 and CDR2: LGHDT and YNNKEL (reference sequence). The CDR3 has 14 amino acids. Trimming shortened V by 2 bases and J by 1 base, and 5 bases separated the two germline ends. CDR3 DNA: TGTGCCAGCAGCCAACGGGGGAACACCGGGGAGCTGTTTTTT. Translating gives CASSQRGNTGELFF.

The gene calls are TRBV3-1 (or the pseudogene TRBV3-2) and TRBJ2-3, with a weak D call TRBD1 (5 bases). Trimming pared 4 bases from V and 7 bases from J, leaving 21 bases between. The CDR3 contains 16 residues. CDR1 LGHDT and CDR2 YNNKEL come from the germline V gene (reference sequence). The CDR3: CASSPGEQAPWHTQYF. The CDR3 DNA follows: TGTGCCAGCAGCCCTGGGGAACAGGCCCCTTGGCATACGCAGTATTTT.

This chain links TRBV18 with TRBJ2-5; D might be TRBD1 or TRBD2, each matching 5 bases. V lost 3 bases and J 5 bases, leaving 13 bases between the germline ends. The CDR3 is 14 amino acids. Germline loops: CDR1 KGHSH, CDR2 LQKENI. CDR3 amino acids: CASSPRGPTETQYF. The DNA for the CDR3 is TGTGCCAGCTCACCTCGGGGCCCCACGGAGACCCAGTACTTC.

The rearrangement joins TRBV14 to TRBJ1-1, with D hard to call. Germline V gene lookup returns CDR1 SGHDN and CDR2 FVKESK. The V end lost 6 bases, the J end lost 0 bases, and 8 bases lay between the germline ends. The CDR3 length is 13 residues. CDR3: CASRSRLNTEAFF. Here the CDR3 DNA reads TGTGCCAGCAGGAGCAGACTGAACACTGAAGCTTTCTTT.

The chain recombines TRBV9 with TRBJ1-6; the D is unclear. Trimming pared 0 bases from V and 6 bases from J, leaving 7 bases between. The length of the CDR3 is 14 residues. Looked up from germline, CDR1 is SGDLS and CDR2 is YYNGEE. CDR3 in amino acids: CASSVGAGNSPLHF. CDR3 bases: TGTGCCAGCAGCGTAGGGGCGGGTAATTCACCCCTCCACTTT.

This chain uses TRBV30 with TRBJ2-7; D is unclear. V lost 3 bases and J lost 2, with 11 bases in between. CDR1 is GTSNPN, CDR2 SVGIG, per germline (reference sequence). CDR3 size: 13 residues. CDR3 region: CAWSPTQTYEQYF. The CDR3 nucleotides read TGTGCCTGGAGCCCTACACAGACCTACGAGCAGTACTTC.

The chain carries TRBV18 and TRBJ1-3; D call uncertain. Germline V gene sequence: CDR1 KGHSH, CDR2 LQKENI. V shed 3 bases and J shed 0 bases, with 9 bases lying between them. The CDR3 is made up of 15 amino acids. The CDR3 coding sequence is TGTGCCAGCTCACCGACTGAAATCTCTGGAAACACCATATATTTT. Protein sequence: CASSPTEISGNTIYF. The variable domain in full, completed from reference TRBV18 and TRBJ1-3, reads NAGVMQNPRHLVRRRGQEARLRCSPMKGHSHVYWYRQLPEEGLKFMVYLQKENIIDESGMPKERFSAEFPKEGPSILRIQQVVRGDSAAYFCASSPTEISGNTIYFGEGSWLTVV.

The V gene is TRBV11-3, the J gene TRBJ1-1; maybe TRBD1 (5 bases). Per germline, CDR1 SGHNT and CDR2 YENEEA. Trimming removed 1 base from V and 5 bases from J, with 8 bases in between. This CDR3 has 13 amino acids. The CDR3 sequence: CASSLAGGTEAFF. CDR3 coding DNA: TGTGCCAGCAGCTTAGCCGGGGGAACTGAAGCTTTCTTT.

The chain combines TRBV11-3 with TRBJ2-2; 12 bases line up with TRBD2. Per germline, CDR1 SGHNT and CDR2 YENEEA. The CDR3 is 16 amino acids. The V gene end was trimmed by 5 bases and the J gene end by 4 bases; junction bases not matched to a gene: 5. This chain's CDR3 is CASSAGLAGTTGELFF. CDR3 nucleotides: TGTGCCAGCAGCGCTGGACTAGCGGGGACCACCGGGGAGCTGTTTTTT.

This clone has just one count. The V gene is TRBV27, the J gene TRBJ2-1, with 10 bases fitting TRBD2. J was trimmed by 0 bases and V by 4 bases; bases with no gene match: 3. Looked up from germline, CDR1 is MNHEY and CDR2 is SMNVEV (reference sequence). This CDR3 comprises 16 residues. The CDR3 here is CASSSRLAGSYNEQFF. In nucleotides, the CDR3 is TGTGCCAGCAGTTCCCGACTAGCGGGCTCCTACAATGAGCAGTTCTTC.

This clone was counted a few times. The chain has TRBV15 and TRBJ1-5, with 7 bases matching TRBD1. Trimming cost V 3 bases and J 6 bases; bases outside gene matches: 5. Germline V lookup: CDR1 LNHNV, CDR2 YYDKDF (reference sequence). CDR3 length equals 14 residues. CDR3 residues: CATSSGGQIQPQHF. The CDR3 DNA sequence: TGTGCCACCAGCAGTGGGGGACAGATTCAGCCCCAGCATTTT.

In its sample, this clone was seen a few times. The chain uses TRBV6-2 or TRBV6-3 and TRBJ2-7; a weak D match, TRBD1 (5 bases). The CDR3 is made up of 14 amino acids. Germline CDR1 and CDR2: MNHEY and SVGEGT. V lost 3 bases and J lost 6, with 15 bases in between. The CDR3 protein is CASSYSQGHSEQYF. CDR3 coding DNA: TGTGCCAGCAGTTATTCACAAGGACATTCCGAGCAGTACTTC.